The entry that follows covers one T cell receptor beta chain sequence. One end of the junction fails to match germline, which may point to a read error. This sample stems from a study of T cell repertoires and Cas9 in healthy adults. This CDR3 is built from 15 residues. Germline V gives CDR1 LNHDA, CDR2 SQIVND (reference sequence). Assay: immunoSEQ multiplex PCR; the TCRdb copy retains only in-frame clones and omits some. The sample records about 15,000 clones, 75% to 90% being singletons. The chain has TRBV19 and TRBJ1-6, with D perhaps TRBD1 (6 bases). Source material: Tregs (CD4+, CD25+, CD127-, CD137-, CD154-) from PBMCs; culture status not recorded. The origin of this receptor is a human donor in good health. This CDR3 reads CASSTQGRTDSSLHF. CDR3 bases: TGTGCCAGTAGTACCCAGGGGCGGACTGATTCATCCCTCCACTTT. The variable domain in full, with the rest retrieved from reference TRBV19 and TRBJ1-6, is DGGITQSPKYLFRKEGQNVTLSCEQNLNHDAMYWYRQDPGQGLRLIYYSQIVNDFQKGDIAEGYSVSREKKESFPLTVTSAQKNPTAFYLCASSTQGRTDSSLHFGNGTRLTVT.